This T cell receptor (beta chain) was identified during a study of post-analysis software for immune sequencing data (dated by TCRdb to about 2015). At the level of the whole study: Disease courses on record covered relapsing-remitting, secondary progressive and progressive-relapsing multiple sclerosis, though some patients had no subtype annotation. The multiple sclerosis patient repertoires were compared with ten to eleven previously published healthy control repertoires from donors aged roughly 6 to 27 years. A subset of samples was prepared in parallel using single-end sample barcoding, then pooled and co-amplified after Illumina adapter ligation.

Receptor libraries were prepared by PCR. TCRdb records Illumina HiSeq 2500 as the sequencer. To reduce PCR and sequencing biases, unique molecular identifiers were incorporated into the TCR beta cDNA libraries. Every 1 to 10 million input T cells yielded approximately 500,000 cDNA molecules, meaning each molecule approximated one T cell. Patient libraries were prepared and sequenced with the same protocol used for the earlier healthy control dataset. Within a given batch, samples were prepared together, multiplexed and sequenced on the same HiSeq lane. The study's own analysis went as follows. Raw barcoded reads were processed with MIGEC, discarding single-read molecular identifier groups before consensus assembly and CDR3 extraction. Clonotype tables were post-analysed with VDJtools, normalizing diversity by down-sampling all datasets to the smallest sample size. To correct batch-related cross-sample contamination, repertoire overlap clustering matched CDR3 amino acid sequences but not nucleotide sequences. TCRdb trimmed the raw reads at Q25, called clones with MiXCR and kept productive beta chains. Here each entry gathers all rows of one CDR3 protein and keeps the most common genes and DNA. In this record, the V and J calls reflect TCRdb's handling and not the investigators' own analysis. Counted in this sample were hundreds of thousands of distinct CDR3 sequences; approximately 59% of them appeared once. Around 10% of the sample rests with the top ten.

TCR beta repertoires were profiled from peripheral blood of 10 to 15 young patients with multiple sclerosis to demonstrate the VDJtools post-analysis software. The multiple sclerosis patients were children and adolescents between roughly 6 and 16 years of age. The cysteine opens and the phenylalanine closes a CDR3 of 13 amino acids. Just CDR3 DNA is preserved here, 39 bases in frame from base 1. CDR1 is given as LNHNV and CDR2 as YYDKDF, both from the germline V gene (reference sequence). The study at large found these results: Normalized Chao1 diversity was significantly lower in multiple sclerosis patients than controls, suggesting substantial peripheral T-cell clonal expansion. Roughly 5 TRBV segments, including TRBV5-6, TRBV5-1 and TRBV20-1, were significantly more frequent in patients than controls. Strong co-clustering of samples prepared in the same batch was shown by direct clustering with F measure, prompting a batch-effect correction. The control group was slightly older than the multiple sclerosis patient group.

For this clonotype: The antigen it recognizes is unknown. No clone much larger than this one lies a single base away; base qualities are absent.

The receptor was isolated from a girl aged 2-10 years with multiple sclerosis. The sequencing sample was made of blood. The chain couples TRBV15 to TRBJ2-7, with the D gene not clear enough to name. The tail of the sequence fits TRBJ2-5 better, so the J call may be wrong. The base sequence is TGTGCCACCAGCAGAACGGCCGGGGAGACCCAGTACTTC. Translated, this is CATSRTAGETQYF.